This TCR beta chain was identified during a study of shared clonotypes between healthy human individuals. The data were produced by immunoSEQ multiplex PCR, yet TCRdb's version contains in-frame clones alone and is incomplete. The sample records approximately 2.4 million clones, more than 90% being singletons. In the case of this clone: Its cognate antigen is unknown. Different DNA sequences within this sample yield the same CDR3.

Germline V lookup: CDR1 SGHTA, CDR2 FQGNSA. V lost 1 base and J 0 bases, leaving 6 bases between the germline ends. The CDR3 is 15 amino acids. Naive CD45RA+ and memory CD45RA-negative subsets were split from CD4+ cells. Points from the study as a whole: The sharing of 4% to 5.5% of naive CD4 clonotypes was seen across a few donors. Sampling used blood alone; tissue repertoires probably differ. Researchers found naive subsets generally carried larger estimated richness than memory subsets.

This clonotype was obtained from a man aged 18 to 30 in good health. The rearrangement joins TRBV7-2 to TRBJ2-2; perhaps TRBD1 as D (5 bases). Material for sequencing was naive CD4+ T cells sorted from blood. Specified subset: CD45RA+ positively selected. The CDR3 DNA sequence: TGTGCCAGCAGCTTAGGACAGACGAACACCGGGGAGCTGTTTTTT. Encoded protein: CASSLGQTNTGELFF.